These 4 T cell receptor beta chains were all obtained from the same sample, sequenced in a study of shared clonotypes between healthy human individuals. Naive-designated CD8 cells lacked CD45RO, were positively enriched for CCR7, and omitted terminally differentiated effector memory CD45RA+ cells. TCRdb's table, derived via immunoSEQ multiplex PCR, lists solely in-frame clones and lacks some. This table has some 2 million clones, roughly 94% appearing once. Sequencing was done on a sample of naive CD8+ T cells sorted from blood. These receptor sequences come from a man between 18 and 29 years old in good health.

V usage is TRBV19 and J usage is TRBJ2-5, with D possibly TRBD1 on 6 matching bases. Trimming cost V 6 bases and J 1 base, with 12 bases left between them. Germline V gene lookup returns CDR1 LNHDA and CDR2 SQIVND (reference sequence). CDR3 length equals 14 residues. The CDR3 DNA sequence: TGTGCCAGTAGAAATACAGGGCCCCAAGAGACCCAGTACTTC. Encoded protein: CASRNTGPQETQYF.

This clone was found once. The V call is TRBV27, the J call TRBJ1-6; TRBD1 aligns across 7 bases. CDR1 and CDR2 from the germline V gene are MNHEY and SMNVEV (reference sequence). There are 18 residues in the CDR3. The V gene end was trimmed by 5 bases and the J gene end by 2 bases; junction bases not matched to a gene: 12. The CDR3 is CASSLFSRQGPYNSPLHF. The CDR3 DNA follows: TGTGCCAGCAGTCTCTTCTCGAGACAGGGCCCCTATAATTCACCCCTCCACTTT.

Details on this clone: This may be a read error, as it is one base from a much larger clone. The same CDR3 is also encoded by other DNA sequences in this sample. The chain links TRBV5-6 to TRBJ1-5, with D possibly TRBD1 on 5 matching bases. The CDR3 covers 12 residues. The ends were cut back, 2 bases at V and 7 bases at J, with 7 bases in the middle. Germline CDR1 reads SGHDT; CDR2 reads YYEEEE. The DNA for the CDR3 is TGTGCCAGCAGCTTAGGGGACCAGCCCCAGCATTTT. Amino acid sequence: CASSLGDQPQHF.

The rearrangement uses TRBV10-3 and TRBJ1-1, with D unclear. V was pared by 3 bases and J by 4 bases, with 12 bases between. This CDR3 comprises 14 residues. In germline, CDR1 is ENHRY, CDR2 SYGVKD. The CDR3 region is CAISDGMGFTEAFF. The DNA for the CDR3 is TGTGCCATCAGTGACGGTATGGGGTTCACTGAAGCTTTCTTT.